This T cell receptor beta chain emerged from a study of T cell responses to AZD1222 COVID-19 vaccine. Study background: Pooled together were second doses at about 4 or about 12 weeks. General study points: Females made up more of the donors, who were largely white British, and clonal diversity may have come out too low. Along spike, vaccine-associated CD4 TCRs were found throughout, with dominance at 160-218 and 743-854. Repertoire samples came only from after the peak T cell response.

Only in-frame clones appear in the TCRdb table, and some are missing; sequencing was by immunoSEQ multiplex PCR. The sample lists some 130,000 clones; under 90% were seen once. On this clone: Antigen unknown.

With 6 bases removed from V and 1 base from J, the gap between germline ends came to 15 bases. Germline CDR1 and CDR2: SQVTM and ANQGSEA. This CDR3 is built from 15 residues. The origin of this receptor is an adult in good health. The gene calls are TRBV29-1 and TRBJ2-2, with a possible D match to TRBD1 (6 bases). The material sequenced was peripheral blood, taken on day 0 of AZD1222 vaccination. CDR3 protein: CSVCRGSLNTGELFF. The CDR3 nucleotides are TGCAGCGTGTGTAGGGGGTCCTTGAACACCGGGGAGCTGTTTTTT.